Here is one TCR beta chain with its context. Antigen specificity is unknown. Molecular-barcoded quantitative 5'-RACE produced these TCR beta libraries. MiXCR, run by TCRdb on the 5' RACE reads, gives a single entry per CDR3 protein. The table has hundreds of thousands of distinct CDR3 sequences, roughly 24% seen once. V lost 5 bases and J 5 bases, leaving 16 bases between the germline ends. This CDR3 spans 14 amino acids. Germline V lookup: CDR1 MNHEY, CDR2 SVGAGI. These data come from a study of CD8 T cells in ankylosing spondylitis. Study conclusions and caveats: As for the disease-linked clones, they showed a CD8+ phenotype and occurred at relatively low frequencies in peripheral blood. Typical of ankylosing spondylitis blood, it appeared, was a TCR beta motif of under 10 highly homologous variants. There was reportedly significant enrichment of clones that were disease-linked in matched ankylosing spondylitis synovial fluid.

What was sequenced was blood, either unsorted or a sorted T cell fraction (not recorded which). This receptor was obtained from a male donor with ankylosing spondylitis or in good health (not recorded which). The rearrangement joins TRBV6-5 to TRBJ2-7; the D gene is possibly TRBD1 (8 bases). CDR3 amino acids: CASSNRGGVDEQYF. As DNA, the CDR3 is TGTGCCAGCAGTAACAGGGGGGGGGTGGACGAGCAGTACTTC.